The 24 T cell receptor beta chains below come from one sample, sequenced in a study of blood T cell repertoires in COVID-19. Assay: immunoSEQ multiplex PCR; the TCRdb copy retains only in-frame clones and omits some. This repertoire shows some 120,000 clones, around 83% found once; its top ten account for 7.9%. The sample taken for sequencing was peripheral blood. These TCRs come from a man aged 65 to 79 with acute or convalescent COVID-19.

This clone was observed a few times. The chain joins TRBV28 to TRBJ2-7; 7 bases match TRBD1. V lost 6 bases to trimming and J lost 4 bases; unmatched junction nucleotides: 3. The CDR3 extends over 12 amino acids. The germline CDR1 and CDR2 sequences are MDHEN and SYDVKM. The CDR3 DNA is TGTGCCAGCAGCAGGGACAGTTACGAGCAGTACTTC. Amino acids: CASSRDSYEQYF.

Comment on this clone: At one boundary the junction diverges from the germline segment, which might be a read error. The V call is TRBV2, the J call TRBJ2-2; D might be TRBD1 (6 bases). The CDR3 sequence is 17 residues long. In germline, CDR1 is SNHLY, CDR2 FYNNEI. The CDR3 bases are TGTGCCAGCAGTGAGTCCCCCGGGACACTCAACAGCGGGGAGCTGTTTTTT. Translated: CASSESPGTLNSGELFF.

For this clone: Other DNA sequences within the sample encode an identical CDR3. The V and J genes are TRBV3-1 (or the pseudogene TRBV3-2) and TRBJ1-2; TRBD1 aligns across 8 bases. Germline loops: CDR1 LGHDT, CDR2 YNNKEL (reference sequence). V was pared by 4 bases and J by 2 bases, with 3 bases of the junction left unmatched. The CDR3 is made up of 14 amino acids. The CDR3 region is CASSRGQGNYGYTF. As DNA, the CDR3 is TGTGCCAGCAGCCGAGGACAGGGCAACTATGGCTACACCTTC.

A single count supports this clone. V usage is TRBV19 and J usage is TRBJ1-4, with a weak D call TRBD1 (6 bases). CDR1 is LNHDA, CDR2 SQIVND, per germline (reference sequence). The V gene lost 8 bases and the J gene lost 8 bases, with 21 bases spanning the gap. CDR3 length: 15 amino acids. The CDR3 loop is CASSRDIGGNEKLFF. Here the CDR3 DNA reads TGTGCCAGTTCCCGGGACATAGGGGGAAACGAAAAACTGTTTTTT.

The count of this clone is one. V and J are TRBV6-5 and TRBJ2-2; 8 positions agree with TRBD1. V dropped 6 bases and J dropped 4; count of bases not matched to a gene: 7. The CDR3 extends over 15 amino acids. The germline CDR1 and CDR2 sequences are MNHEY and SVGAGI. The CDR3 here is CASRTTGESTGELFF. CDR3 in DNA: TGTGCCAGCAGAACGACAGGGGAGTCCACCGGGGAGCTGTTTTTT.

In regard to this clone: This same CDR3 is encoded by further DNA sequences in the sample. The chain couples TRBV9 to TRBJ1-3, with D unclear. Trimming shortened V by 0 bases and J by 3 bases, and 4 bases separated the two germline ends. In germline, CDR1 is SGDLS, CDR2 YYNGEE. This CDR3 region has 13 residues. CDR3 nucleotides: TGTGCCAGCAGCGTAGACATTGGAAACACCATATATTTT. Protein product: CASSVDIGNTIYF.

CDR3 sequence: CATSRGGISYNEQFF. CDR3 in DNA: TGTGCCACCAGCCGAGGGGGCATCTCCTACAATGAGCAGTTCTTC. J is TRBJ2-1 and V is TRBV24-1; the match to TRBD1 covers 7 bases. CDR3 length equals 15 residues. Germline V lookup: CDR1 KGHDR, CDR2 SFDVKD. The V segment lost 7 bases and the J segment 0 bases; nucleotides outside the gene matches: 5.

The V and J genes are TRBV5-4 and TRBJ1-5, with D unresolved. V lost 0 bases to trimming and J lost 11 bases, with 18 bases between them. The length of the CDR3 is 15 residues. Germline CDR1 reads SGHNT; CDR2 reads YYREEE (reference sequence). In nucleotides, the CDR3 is TGTGCCAGCAGCTTGGGCGGGCAGAAAAAAGGGACCCAGCATTTT. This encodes CASSLGGQKKGTQHF.

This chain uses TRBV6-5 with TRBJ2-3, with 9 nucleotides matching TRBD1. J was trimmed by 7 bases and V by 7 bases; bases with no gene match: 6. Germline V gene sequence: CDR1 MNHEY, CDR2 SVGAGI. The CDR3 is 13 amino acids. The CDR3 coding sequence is TGTGCCAGCAAGGGACAGGGTTGGAATACGCAGTATTTT. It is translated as CASKGQGWNTQYF.

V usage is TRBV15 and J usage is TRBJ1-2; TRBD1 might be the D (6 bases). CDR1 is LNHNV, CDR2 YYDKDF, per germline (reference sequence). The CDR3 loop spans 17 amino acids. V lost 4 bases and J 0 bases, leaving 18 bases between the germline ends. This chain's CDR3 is CATSKGGVTGPNYGYTF. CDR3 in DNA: TGTGCCACCAGCAAAGGTGGTGTGACAGGCCCTAACTATGGCTACACCTTC.

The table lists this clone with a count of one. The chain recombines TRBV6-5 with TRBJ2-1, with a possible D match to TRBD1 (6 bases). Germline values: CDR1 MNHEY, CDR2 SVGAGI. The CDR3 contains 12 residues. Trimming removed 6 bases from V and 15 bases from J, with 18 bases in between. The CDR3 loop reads CASSPSDRPRFF. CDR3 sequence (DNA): TGTGCCAGCAGCCCAAGCGACAGGCCCAGGTTCTTC.

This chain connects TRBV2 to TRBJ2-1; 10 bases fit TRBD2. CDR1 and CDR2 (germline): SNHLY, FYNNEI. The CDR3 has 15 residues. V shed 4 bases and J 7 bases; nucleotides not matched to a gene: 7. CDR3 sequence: CASSVGLAGANEQFF. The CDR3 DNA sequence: TGTGCCAGCAGTGTTGGTCTAGCGGGGGCGAATGAGCAGTTCTTC. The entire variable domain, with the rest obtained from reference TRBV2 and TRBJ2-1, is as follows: EPEVTQTPSHQVTQMGQEVILRCVPISNHLYFYWYRQILGQKVEFLVSFYNNEISEKSEIFDDQFSVERPDGSNFTLKIRSTKLEDSAMYFCASSVGLAGANEQFFGPGTRLTVL.

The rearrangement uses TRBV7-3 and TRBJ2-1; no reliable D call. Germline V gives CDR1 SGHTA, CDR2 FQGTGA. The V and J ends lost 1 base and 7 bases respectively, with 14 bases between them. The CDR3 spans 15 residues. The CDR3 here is CASSLNRYTRNEQFF. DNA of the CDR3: TGTGCCAGCAGCTTAAATCGTTATACGCGTAATGAGCAGTTCTTC.

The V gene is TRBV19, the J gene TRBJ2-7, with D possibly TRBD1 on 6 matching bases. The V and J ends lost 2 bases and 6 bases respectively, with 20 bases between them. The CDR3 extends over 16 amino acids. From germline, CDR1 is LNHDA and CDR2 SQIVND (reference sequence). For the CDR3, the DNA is TGTGCCAGTAGTATACCTGGACAGAAGGGTACCGGCGAGCAGTACTTC. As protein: CASSIPGQKGTGEQYF.

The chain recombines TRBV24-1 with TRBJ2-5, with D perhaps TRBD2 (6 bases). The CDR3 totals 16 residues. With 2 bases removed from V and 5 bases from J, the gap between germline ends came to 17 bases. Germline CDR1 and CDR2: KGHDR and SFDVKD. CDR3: CATSDSLGQRGETQYF. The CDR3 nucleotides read TGTGCCACCAGTGATTCTCTGGGGCAACGGGGGGAGACCCAGTACTTC.

The CDR3 is CASSVEDRVGSPLHF. The DNA of the CDR3 is TGTGCCAGCAGCGTAGAAGACAGGGTGGGCTCACCCCTCCACTTT. V gene TRBV9 combines with J gene TRBJ1-6; 7 nucleotides align to TRBD1. Germline V lookup: CDR1 SGDLS, CDR2 YYNGEE. This CDR3 comprises 15 residues. The V and J ends lost 0 bases and 10 bases, in that order; junction bases with no gene match: 7.

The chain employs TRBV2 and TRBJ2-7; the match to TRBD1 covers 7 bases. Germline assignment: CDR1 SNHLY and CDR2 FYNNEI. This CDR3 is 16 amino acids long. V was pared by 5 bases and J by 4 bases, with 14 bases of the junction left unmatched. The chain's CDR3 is CASSKRTGWDPYEQYF. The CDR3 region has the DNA TGTGCCAGCAGTAAAAGGACAGGCTGGGATCCATACGAGCAGTACTTC.

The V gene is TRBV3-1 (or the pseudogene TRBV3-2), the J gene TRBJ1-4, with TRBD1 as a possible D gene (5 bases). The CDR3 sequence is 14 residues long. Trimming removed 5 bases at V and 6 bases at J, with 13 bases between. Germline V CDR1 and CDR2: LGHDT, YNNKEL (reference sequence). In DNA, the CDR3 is TGTGCCAGCAGCTGGCGGGGGAACGATGAAAAACTGTTTTTT. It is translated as CASSWRGNDEKLFF.

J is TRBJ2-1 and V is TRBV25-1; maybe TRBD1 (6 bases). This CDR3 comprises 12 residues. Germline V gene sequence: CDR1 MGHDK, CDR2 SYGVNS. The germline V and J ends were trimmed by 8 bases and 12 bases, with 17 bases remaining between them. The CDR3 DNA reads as TGTGCCAGCGCCCCCAGGGGATGGGGGCAGTTCTTC. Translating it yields CASAPRGWGQFF.

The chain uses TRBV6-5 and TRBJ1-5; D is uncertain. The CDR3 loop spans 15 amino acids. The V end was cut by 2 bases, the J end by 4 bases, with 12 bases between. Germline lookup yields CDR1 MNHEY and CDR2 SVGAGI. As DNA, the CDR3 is TGTGCCAGCAGTTACACTAAGACTGCTAATCAGCCCCAGCATTTT. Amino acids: CASSYTKTANQPQHF.

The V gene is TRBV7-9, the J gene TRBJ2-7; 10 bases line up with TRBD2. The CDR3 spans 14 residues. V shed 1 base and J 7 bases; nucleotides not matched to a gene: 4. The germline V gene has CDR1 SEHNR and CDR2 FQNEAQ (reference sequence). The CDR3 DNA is TGTGCCAGCAGCTTAGTGAGCGGGGGGGTTGAGCAGTACTTC. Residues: CASSLVSGGVEQYF.

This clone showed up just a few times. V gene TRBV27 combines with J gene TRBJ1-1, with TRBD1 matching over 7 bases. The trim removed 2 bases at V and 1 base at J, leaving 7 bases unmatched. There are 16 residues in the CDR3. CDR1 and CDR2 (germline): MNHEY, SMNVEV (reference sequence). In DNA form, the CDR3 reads TGTGCCAGCAGTTTACGCCCGACAGGGAGGAACACTGAAGCTTTCTTT. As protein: CASSLRPTGRNTEAFF.

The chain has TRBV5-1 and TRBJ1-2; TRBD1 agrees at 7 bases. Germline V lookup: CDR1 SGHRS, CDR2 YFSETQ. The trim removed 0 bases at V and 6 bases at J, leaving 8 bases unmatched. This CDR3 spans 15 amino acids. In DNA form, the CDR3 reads TGCGCCAGCAGCTTGGCCGTAGACAGGGCGGATGGCTACACCTTC. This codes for CASSLAVDRADGYTF.

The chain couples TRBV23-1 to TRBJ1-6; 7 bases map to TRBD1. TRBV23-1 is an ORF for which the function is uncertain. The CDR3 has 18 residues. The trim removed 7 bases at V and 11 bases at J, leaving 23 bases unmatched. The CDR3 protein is CASTQGVLGAQVRPPLHF. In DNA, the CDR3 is TGCGCCAGCACTCAGGGGGTGTTGGGGGCGCAAGTTCGGCCACCCCTCCACTTT.